The clone carrying this T cell receptor (beta chain) was counted between two and nine times. As yet, its antigen is unknown. The sample originates from a study of beta chain features in type 1 diabetes. Findings and caveats of the study: Within each of all four CD4+ subsets, Type 1 diabetes patients had TCRB CDR3s that were moderately but significantly shorter.

CDR3 length: 14 residues. CDR1 and CDR2 (germline): SEHNR, FQNEAQ (reference sequence). Trimming took off 2 bases at V and 0 bases at J, with 7 bases between the two ends. The authors reverse transcribed all of the isolated RNA, so sequencing captured expressed TCRB transcripts. Naive, central memory and regulatory T cell samples yielded about 3.9 million reads on average. TCRdb keeps only in-frame clones here, not all; method: immunoSEQ multiplex PCR. The sample holds about 150,000 clones, approximately 8.1% seen once. The sequencing input was central memory CD4+ T cells from blood. The receptor comes from a man aged 18 to 30 in good health. The chain links TRBV7-9 to TRBJ1-1; no reliable D call. CDR3 loop: CASSLPRMNTEAFF. CDR3 nucleotides: TGTGCCAGCAGCTTACCGAGAATGAACACTGAAGCTTTCTTT. Combining the CDR3 with reference TRBV7-9 and TRBJ1-1 gives the whole variable domain DTGVSQNPRHKITKRGQNVTFRCDPISEHNRLYWYRQTLGQGPEFLTYFQNEAQLEKSRLLSDRFSAERPKGSFSTLEIQRTEQGDSAMYLCASSLPRMNTEAFFGQGTRLTVV.